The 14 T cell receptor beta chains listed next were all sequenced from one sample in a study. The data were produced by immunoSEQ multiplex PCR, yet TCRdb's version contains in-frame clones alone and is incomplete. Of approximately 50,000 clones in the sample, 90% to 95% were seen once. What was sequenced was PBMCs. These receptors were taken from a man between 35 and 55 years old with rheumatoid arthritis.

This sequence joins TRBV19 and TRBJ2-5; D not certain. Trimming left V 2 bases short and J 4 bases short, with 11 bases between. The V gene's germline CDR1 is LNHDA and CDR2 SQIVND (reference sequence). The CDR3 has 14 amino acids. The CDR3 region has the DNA TGTGCCAGTAGTATACAACTCGCACCAGAGACCCAGTACTTC. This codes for CASSIQLAPETQYF.

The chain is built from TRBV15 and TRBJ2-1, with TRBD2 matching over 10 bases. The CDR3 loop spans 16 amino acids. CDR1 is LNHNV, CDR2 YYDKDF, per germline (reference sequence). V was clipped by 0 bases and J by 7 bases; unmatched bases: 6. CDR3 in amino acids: CATSRDSLAGVNEQFF. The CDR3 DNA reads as TGTGCCACCAGCAGAGACTCCCTAGCGGGAGTTAATGAGCAGTTCTTC.

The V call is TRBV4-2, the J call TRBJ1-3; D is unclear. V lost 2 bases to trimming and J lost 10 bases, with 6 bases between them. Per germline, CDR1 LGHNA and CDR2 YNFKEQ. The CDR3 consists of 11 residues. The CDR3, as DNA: TGTGCCAGCAGCCAATCCTGGACCATATATTTT. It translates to CASSQSWTIYF.

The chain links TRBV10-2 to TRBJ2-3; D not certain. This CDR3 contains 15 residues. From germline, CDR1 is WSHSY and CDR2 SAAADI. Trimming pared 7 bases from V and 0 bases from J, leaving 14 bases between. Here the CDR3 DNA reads TGCGCCAGCATTGCAAGGCAGACTAGCACAGATACGCAGTATTTT. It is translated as CASIARQTSTDTQYF.

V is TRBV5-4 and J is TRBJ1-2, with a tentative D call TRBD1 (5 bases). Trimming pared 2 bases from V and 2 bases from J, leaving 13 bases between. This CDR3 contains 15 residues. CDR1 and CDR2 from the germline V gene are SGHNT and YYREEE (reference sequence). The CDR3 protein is CASSLLGTANYGYTF. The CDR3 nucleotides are TGTGCCAGCAGCTTATTAGGGACGGCCAACTATGGCTACACCTTC.

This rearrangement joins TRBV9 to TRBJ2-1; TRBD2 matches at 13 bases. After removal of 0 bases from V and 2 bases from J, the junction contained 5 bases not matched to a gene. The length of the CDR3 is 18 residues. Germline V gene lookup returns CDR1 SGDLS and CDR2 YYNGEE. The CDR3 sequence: CASSVGGTSGKTYNEQFF. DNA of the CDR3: TGTGCCAGCAGCGTAGGAGGGACTAGCGGGAAAACCTACAATGAGCAGTTCTTC.

This CDR3 reads CASLGRTKDYEQYF. DNA of the CDR3: TGTGCCAGCCTAGGGAGGACGAAAGACTACGAGCAGTACTTC. The V call is TRBV2, the J call TRBJ2-7; tentatively, D is TRBD2 (6 bases). V was trimmed by 8 bases and J by 3 bases, leaving 17 bases between them. The CDR3 is 14 residues long. CDR1 SNHLY and CDR2 FYNNEI come from the germline V gene.

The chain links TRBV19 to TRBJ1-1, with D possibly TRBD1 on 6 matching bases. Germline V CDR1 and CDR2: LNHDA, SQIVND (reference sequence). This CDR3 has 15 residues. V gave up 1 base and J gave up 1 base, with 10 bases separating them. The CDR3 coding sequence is TGTGCCAGTAGTATAGTTGGGGGGGCGAACACTGAAGCTTTCTTT. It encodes CASSIVGGANTEAFF. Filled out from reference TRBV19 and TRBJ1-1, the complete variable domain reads DGGITQSPKYLFRKEGQNVTLSCEQNLNHDAMYWYRQDPGQGLRLIYYSQIVNDFQKGDIAEGYSVSREKKESFPLTVTSAQKNPTAFYLCASSIVGGANTEAFFGQGTRLTVV.

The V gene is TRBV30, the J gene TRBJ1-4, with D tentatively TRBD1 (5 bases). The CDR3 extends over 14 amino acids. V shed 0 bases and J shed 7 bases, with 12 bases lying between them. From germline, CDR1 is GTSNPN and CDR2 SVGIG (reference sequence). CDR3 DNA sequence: TGTGCCTGGAGTGTAACTGGGAGGGGTGAAAAACTGTTTTTT. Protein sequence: CAWSVTGRGEKLFF.

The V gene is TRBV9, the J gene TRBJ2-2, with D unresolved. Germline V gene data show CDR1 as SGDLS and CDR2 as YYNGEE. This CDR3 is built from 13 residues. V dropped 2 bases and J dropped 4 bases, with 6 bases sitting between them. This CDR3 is CASSVLSTGELFF. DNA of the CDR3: TGTGCCAGCAGCGTCCTTAGCACCGGGGAGCTGTTTTTT.

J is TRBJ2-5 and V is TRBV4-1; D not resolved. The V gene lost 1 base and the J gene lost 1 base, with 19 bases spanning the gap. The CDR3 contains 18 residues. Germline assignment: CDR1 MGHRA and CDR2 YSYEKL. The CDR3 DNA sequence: TGCGCCAGCAGCCAAGGGGATACGTTCTTTTCCCCCCAAGAGACCCAGTACTTC. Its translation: CASSQGDTFFSPQETQYF.

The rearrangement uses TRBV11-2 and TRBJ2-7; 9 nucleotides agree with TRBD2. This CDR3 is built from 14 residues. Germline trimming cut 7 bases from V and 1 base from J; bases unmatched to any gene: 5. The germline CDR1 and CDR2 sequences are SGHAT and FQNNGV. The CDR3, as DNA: TGTGCCAGCAACCTAGCGGGGATGTCCTACGAGCAGTACTTC. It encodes CASNLAGMSYEQYF.

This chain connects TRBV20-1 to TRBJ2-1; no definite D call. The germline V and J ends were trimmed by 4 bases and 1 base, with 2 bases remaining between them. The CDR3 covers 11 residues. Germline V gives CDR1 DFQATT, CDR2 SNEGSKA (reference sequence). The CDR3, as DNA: TGCAGTGCTAAATCCTACAATGAGCAGTTCTTC. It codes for CSAKSYNEQFF.

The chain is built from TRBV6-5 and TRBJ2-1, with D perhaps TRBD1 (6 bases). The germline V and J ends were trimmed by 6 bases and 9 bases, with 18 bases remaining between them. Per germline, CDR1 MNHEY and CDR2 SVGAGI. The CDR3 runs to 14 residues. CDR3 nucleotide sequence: TGTGCCAGCAGCCCAGGGGCAGGAACCACTGAGCAGTTCTTC. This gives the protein CASSPGAGTTEQFF.